The entry below gives a single T cell receptor beta chain sequence along with its context. The antigen remains undetermined. CDR3 length: 13 amino acids. V lost 8 bases and J lost 2, with 9 bases in between. Germline V lookup: CDR1 SNHLY, CDR2 FYNNEI. This record comes from a study of OX40 agonist ivuxolimab in advanced cancers. Across the whole study: All patients had ivuxolimab intravenously every 2 weeks at 0.01 to 10 mg/kg. General observations from the study: Doses of 0.1 to 3.0 mg/kg were accompanied by clonal expansion of CD4+ and CD8+ blood T cells by week 6.

Sequencing used immunoSEQ multiplex PCR; TCRdb keeps in-frame clones, though not all of them. The table lists 70,000 to 95,000 clones, approximately 91% of them singletons. Sequencing was performed on CD4+ or CD8+ T cells sorted from blood, taken in a trial of the OX40 agonist ivuxolimab. V is TRBV2 and J is TRBJ1-4; D unclear. The receptor's source is an adult with an advanced solid tumor such as melanoma, head and neck, liver or kidney cancer. The CDR3 DNA reads TGTGCCAGCGGGGTTCTCACTAATGAAAAACTGTTTTTT. Translated: CASGVLTNEKLFF.